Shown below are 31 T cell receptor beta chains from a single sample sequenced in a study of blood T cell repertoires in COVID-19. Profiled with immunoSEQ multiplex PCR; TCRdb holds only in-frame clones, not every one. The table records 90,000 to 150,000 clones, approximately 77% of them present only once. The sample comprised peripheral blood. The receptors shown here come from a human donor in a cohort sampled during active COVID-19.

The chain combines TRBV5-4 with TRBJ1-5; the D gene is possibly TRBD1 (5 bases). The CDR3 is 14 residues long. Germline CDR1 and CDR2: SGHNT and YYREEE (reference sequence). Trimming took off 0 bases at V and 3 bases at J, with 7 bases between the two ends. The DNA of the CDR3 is TGTGCCAGCAGCTTGGCAGGGTTCAATCAGCCCCAGCATTTT. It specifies CASSLAGFNQPQHF.

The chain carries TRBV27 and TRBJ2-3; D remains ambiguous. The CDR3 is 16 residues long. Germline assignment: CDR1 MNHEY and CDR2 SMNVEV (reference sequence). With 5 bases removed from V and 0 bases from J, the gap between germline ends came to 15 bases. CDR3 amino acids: CASSLLSGDSTDTQYF. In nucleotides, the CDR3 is TGTGCCAGCAGTCTCCTTAGTGGTGATAGCACAGATACGCAGTATTTT.

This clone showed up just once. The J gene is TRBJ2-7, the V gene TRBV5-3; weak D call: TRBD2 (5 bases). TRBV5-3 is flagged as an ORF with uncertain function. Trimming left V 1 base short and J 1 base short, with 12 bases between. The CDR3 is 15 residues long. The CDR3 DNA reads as TGTGCCAGAAGCTTGCCCCGTGAGGGTTCCTACGAGCAGTACTTC. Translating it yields CARSLPREGSYEQYF.

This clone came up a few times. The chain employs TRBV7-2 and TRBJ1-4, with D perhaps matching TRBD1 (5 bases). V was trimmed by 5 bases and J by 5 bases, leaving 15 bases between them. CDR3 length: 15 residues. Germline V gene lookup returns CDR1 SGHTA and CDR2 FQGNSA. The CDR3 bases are TGTGCCAGCAGCCAAGTCACAGGATTCAATGAAAAACTGTTTTTT. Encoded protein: CASSQVTGFNEKLFF. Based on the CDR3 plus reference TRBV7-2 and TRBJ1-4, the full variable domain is GAGVSQSPSNKVTEKGKDVELRCDPISGHTALYWYRQSLGQGLEFLIYFQGNSAPDKSGLPSDRFSAERTGGSVSTLTIQRTQQEDSAVYLCASSQVTGFNEKLFFGSGTQLSVL.

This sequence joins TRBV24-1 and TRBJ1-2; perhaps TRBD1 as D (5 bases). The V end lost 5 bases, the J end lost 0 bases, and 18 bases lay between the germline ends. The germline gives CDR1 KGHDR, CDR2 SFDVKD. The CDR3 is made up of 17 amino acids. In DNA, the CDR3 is TGTGCCACCAGTGGATCGGCAGGGCCAACAACTAACTATGGCTACACCTTC. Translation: CATSGSAGPTTNYGYTF.

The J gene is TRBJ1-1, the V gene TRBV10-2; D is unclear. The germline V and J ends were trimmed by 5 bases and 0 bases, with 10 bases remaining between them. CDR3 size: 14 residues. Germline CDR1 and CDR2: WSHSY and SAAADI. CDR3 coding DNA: TGCGCCAGCAGTTTCCGGACTGTGAACACTGAAGCTTTCTTT. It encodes CASSFRTVNTEAFF.

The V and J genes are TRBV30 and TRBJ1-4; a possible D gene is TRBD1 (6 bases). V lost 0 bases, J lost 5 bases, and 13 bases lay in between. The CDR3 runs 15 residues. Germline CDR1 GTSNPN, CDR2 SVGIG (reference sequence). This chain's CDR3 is CAWSVTGRENEKLFF. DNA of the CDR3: TGTGCCTGGAGTGTAACAGGGAGGGAAAATGAAAAACTGTTTTTT.

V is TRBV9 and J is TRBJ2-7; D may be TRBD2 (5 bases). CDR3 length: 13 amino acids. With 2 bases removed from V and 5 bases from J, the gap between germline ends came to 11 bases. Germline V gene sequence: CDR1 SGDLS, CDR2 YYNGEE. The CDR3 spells CASSVEGEDEQYF. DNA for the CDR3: TGTGCCAGCAGCGTTGAGGGAGAAGACGAGCAGTACTTC.

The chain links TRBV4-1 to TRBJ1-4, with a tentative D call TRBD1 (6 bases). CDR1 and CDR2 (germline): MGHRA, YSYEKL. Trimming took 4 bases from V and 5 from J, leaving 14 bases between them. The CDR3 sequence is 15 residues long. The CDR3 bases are TGCGCCAGCAGCCTAGTTGGGGGCGCCAATGAAAAACTGTTTTTT. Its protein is CASSLVGGANEKLFF.

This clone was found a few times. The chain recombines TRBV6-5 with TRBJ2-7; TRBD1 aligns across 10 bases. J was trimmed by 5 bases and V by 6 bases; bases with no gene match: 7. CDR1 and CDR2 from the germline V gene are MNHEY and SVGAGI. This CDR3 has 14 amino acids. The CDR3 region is CASSRGQGWHEQYF. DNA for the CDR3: TGTGCCAGCAGCCGGGGACAGGGGTGGCACGAGCAGTACTTC.

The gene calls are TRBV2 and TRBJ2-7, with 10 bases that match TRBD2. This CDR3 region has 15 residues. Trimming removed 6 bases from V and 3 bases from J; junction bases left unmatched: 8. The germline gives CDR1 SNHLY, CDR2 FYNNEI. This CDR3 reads CASSEGTSENYEQYF. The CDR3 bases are TGTGCCAGCAGCGAGGGGACTAGCGAGAACTACGAGCAGTACTTC.

CDR3 DNA sequence: TGTGCCAGCACCCTAGCGGGGCAGTACAATGAGCAGTTCTTC. It specifies CASTLAGQYNEQFF. The chain is built from TRBV28 and TRBJ2-1, with 9 nucleotides matching TRBD2. V was pared by 7 bases and J by 4 bases, with 5 bases of the junction left unmatched. The CDR3 runs to 14 residues. In germline, CDR1 is MDHEN, CDR2 SYDVKM.

The DNA for the CDR3 is TGTGCCAGCAGCGCACGACAGAGCACAGATACGCAGTATTTT. Protein sequence: CASSARQSTDTQYF. The chain employs TRBV5-4 and TRBJ2-3; perhaps TRBD1 as D (5 bases). Trimming shortened V by 4 bases and J by 0 bases, and 9 bases separated the two germline ends. The CDR3 sequence is 14 residues long. Germline-derived CDR1 and CDR2 are SGHNT and YYREEE (reference sequence). Together with reference TRBV5-4 and TRBJ2-3, the CDR3 gives the full variable domain: ETGVTQSPTHLIKTRGQQVTLRCSSQSGHNTVSWYQQALGQGPQFIFQYYREEENGRGNFPPRFSGLQFPNYSSELNVNALELDDSALYLCASSARQSTDTQYFGPGTRLTVL.

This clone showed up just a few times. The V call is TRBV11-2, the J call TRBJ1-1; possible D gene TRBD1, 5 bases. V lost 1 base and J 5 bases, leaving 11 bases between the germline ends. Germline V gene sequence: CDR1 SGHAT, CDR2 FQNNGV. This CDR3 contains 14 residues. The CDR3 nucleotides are TGTGCCAGCAGCTTAGGGGGCTGGGATACTGAAGCTTTCTTT. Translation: CASSLGGWDTEAFF.

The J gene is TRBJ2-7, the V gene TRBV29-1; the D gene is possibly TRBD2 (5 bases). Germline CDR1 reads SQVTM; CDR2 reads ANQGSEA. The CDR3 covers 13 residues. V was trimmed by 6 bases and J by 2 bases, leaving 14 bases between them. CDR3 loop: CSVRRTDTYEQYF. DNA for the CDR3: TGCAGCGTGCGGAGGACGGATACCTACGAGCAGTACTTC.

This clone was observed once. The CDR3 coding sequence is TGTGCCAGCAGTTACACGACAGGGGTCACAGATACGCAGTATTTT. Translated: CASSYTTGVTDTQYF. The rearrangement uses TRBV6-5 and TRBJ2-3; 8 nucleotides match TRBD1. Germline V gene sequence: CDR1 MNHEY, CDR2 SVGAGI. J lost 2 bases, V lost 2 bases, and 3 bases had no gene match. The CDR3 length is 15 residues.

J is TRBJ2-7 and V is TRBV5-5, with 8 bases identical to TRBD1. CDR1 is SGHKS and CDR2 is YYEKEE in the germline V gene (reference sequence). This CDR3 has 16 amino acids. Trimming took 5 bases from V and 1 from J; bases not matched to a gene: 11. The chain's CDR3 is CASSFPGRTGSYEQYF. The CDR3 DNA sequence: TGTGCCAGCAGTTTCCCGGGGAGGACAGGGTCCTACGAGCAGTACTTC.

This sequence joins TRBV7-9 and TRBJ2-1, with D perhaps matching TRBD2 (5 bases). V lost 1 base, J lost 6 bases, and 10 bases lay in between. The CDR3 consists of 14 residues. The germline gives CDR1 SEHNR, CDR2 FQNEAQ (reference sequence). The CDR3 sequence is CASSLDRGFNEQFF. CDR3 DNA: TGTGCCAGCAGCTTAGATCGCGGGTTCAATGAGCAGTTCTTC. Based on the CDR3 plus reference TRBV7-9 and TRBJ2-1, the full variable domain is DTGVSQNPRHKITKRGQNVTFRCDPISEHNRLYWYRQTLGQGPEFLTYFQNEAQLEKSRLLSDRFSAERPKGSFSTLEIQRTEQGDSAMYLCASSLDRGFNEQFFGPGTRLTVL.

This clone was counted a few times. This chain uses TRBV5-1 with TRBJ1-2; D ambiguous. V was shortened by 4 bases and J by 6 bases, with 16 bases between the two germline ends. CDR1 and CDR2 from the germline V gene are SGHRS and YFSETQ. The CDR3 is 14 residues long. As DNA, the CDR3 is TGCGCCAGCAGCGAGGGTTGGTTCGGCAATGGCTACACCTTC. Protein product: CASSEGWFGNGYTF.

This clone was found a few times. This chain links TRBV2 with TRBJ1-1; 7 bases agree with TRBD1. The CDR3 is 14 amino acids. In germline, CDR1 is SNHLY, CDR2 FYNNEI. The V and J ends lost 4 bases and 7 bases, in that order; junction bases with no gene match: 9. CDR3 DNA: TGTGCCAGCAGTGTGCAGGGGGTAGGGGGTGAAGCTTTCTTT. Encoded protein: CASSVQGVGGEAFF. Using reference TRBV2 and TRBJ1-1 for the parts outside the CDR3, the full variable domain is EPEVTQTPSHQVTQMGQEVILRCVPISNHLYFYWYRQILGQKVEFLVSFYNNEISEKSEIFDDQFSVERPDGSNFTLKIRSTKLEDSAMYFCASSVQGVGGEAFFGQGTRLTVV.

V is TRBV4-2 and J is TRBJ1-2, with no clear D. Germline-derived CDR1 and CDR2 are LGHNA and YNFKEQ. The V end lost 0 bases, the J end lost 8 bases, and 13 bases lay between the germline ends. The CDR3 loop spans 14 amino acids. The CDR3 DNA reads TGTGCCAGCAGCCAAGATGCGCAGACTAGAGGCTACACCTTC. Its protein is CASSQDAQTRGYTF.

DNA for the CDR3: TGTGCCTGGGTTCCGGGACAGGGGAGGCCTGAAGCTTTCTTT. Protein sequence: CAWVPGQGRPEAFF. The chain is built from TRBV30 and TRBJ1-1; TRBD1 aligns across 10 bases. Germline V gene sequence: CDR1 GTSNPN, CDR2 SVGIG (reference sequence). The CDR3 has 14 amino acids. V trimming: 5 bases; J trimming: 6 bases; junction bases outside the gene matches: 9.

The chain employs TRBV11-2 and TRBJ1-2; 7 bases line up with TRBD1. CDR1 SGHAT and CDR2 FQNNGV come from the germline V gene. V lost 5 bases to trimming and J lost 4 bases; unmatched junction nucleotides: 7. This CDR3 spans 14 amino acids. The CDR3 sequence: CASSPRRDSYGYTF. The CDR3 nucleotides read TGTGCCAGCAGCCCTCGCCGGGACAGCTATGGCTACACCTTC.

CDR3 bases: TGCGCCAGCAGCTCTCGGACAGGGGAGGTCCTCTCTGGGGCCAACGTCCTGACTTTC. Translating gives CASSSRTGEVLSGANVLTF. The chain joins TRBV5-1 to TRBJ2-6, with TRBD1 matching 9 bases. The V and J ends lost 3 bases and 0 bases, in that order; junction bases with no gene match: 10. Germline V gene lookup returns CDR1 SGHRS and CDR2 YFSETQ. CDR3 length: 19 amino acids.

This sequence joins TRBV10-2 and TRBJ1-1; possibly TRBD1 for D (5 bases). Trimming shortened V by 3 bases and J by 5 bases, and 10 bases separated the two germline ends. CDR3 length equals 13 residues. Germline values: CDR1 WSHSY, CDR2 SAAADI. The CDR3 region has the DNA TGCGCCAGCAGTGAAGGAGGGACGACTGAAGCTTTCTTT. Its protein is CASSEGGTTEAFF.

The CDR3 reads CASSLTGDTEAFF. Written as DNA, the CDR3 is TGTGCCAGCAGTTTAACAGGGGACACTGAAGCTTTCTTT. The chain employs TRBV27 and TRBJ1-1; 7 nucleotides line up with TRBD1. In germline, CDR1 is MNHEY, CDR2 SMNVEV (reference sequence). The trim removed 2 bases at V and 3 bases at J, leaving 0 bases unmatched. There are 13 residues in the CDR3.

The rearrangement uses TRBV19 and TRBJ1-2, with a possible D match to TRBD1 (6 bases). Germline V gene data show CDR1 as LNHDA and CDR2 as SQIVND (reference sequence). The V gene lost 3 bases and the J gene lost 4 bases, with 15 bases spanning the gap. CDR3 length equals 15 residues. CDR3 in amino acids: CASSMDRGGVYGYTF. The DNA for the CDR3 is TGTGCCAGTAGTATGGATCGAGGGGGTGTCTATGGCTACACCTTC.

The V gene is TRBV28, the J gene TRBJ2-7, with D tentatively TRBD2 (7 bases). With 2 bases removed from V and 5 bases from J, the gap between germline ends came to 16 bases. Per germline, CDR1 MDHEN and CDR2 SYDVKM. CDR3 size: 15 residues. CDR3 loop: CASSLGGDISDEQYF. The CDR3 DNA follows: TGTGCCAGCAGTTTAGGGGGGGACATCTCAGACGAGCAGTACTTC. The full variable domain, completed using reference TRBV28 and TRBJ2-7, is DVKVTQSSRYLVKRTGEKVFLECVQDMDHENMFWYRQDPGLGLRLIYFSYDVKMKEKGDIPEGYSVSREKKERFSLILESASTNQTSMYLCASSLGGDISDEQYFGPGTRLTVT.

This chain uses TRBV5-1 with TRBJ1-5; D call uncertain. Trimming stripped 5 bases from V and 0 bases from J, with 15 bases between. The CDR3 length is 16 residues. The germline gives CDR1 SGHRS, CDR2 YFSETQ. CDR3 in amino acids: CASSYDGLDSNQPQHF. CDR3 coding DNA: TGCGCCAGCAGTTATGATGGACTAGATAGCAATCAGCCCCAGCATTTT.

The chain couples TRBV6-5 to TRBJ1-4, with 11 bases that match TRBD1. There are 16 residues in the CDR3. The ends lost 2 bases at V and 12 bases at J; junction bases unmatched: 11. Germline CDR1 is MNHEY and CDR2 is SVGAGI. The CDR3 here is CASSYGGTGGMRELFF. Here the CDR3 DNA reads TGTGCCAGCAGTTACGGGGGGACAGGGGGAATGAGAGAACTGTTTTTT.

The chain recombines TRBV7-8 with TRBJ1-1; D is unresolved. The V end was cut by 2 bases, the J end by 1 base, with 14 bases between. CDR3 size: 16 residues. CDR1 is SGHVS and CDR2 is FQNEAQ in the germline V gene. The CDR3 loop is CASSLQSRRTNTEAFF. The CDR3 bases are TGTGCCAGCAGCTTACAATCTAGGAGGACGAACACTGAAGCTTTCTTT.